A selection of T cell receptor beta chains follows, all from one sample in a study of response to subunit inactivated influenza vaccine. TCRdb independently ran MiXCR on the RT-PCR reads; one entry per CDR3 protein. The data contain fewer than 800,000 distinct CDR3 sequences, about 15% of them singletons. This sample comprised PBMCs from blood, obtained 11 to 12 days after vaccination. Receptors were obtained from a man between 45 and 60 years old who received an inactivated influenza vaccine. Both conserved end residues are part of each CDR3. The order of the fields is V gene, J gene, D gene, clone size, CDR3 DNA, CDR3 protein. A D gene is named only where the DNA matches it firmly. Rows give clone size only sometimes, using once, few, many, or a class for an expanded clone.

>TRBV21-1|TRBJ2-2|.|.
TGTGCCAGCAGCAATGCGCCGGCTAGCCCGGGGAGGACCGGGGAGCTGTTTTTT
CASSNAPASPGRTGELFF
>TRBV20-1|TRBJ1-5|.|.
TGCAGTGTCGCGAAAGGGCATTACAATCAGCCCCAGCATTTT
CSVAKGHYNQPQHF
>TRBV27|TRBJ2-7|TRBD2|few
TGTGCCAGCAGTTTGCACGGGACTAGCCTTGCCGAGCAGTACTTC
CASSLHGTSLAEQYF
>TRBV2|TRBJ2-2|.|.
TGTGCCAGCACGGTCGAGAACACCGGGGAGCTGTTTTTT
CASTVENTGELFF
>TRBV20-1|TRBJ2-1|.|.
TGCAGTGCTAGAGATGTGGGGAGTAGCCCCTACAATGAGCAGTTCTTC
CSARDVGSSPYNEQFF
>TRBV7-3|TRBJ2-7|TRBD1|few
TGTGCCAGCAGCTTCCGACAGGGCAGCGAGCAGTACTTC
CASSFRQGSEQYF
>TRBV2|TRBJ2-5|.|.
TGTGCCAGCATCCCCGAAGCCGCGAGAGAGACCCAGTACTTC
CASIPEAARETQYF
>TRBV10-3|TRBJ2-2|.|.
TGTGCCATCAGGATGGACAGAAACACCGGGGAGCTGTTTTTT
CAIRMDRNTGELFF
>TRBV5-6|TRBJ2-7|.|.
TGTGCCAGCAGACTATTAGAAAGTCCCTACGAGCAGTACTTC
CASRLLESPYEQYF
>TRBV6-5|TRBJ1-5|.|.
TGTGCCAGCAGTTACTACTTCTCAGGGCTTGGTCAGCCCCAGCATTTT
CASSYYFSGLGQPQHF
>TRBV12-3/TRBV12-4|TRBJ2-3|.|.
TGTGCCACCCGCTGGATTACAGATACGCAGTATTTT
CATRWITDTQYF
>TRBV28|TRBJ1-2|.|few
TGTGCCAGCAGTTTGGGAAGAGCCTCTAACTATGGCTACACCTTC
CASSLGRASNYGYTF
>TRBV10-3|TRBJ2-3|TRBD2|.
TGTGCCACAAGACTAGCGGACGGCACAGATACGCAGTATTTT
CATRLADGTDTQYF
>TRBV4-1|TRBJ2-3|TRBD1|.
TGCGCCAGCAGCCGCTACCCACTGACAGGGTTAAACACATCCTCAACAGATACGCAGTATTTT
CASSRYPLTGLNTSSTDTQYF
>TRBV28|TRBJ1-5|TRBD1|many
TGTGCCAGCAGCAGACACAGGGGTAGCAATCAGCCCCAGCATTTT
CASSRHRGSNQPQHF